This T cell receptor beta chain was captured by sequencing in a study of OX40 agonist ivuxolimab in advanced cancers. Turning to the study itself: Past anti-PD-1, anti-PD-L1 or anti-CTLA-4 therapy was accepted, and 40% to 45% had received some. Whole-study findings and limits: Partial responders at 0.1-3.0 mg/kg showed near-lowest clonal expansion.

A remark on this clone: Its antigen is unknown.

A history of autoimmune disease or systemic immunosuppression excluded patients. V dropped 6 bases and J dropped 4; count of bases not matched to a gene: 10. The CDR3 loop spans 16 amino acids. Germline assignment: CDR1 SEHNR and CDR2 FQNEAQ (reference sequence). The table came from immunoSEQ multiplex PCR; TCRdb's copy has only in-frame clones and leaves some out. This sample yields roughly 67,000 clones, of which over 75% are seen a single time; over 0.25% belongs to the top ten. This TCR came from an adult with an advanced solid tumor such as melanoma, head and neck, liver or kidney cancer. The chain carries TRBV7-9 and TRBJ2-3, with TRBD2 matching over 10 bases. The sequenced sample was CD4+ or CD8+ T cells sorted from blood, obtained in a trial of the OX40 agonist ivuxolimab. In nucleotides, the CDR3 is TGTGCCAGCAGACCGGAGCGGGAGGGCCGGGCAGATACGCAGTATTTT. Protein product: CASRPEREGRADTQYF.